The clone carrying this T cell receptor beta chain appeared a few times. The antigen is not known. The V and J ends lost 4 bases and 0 bases respectively, with 12 bases between them. Germline-derived CDR1 and CDR2 are LGHDT and YNNKEL (reference sequence). This CDR3 is built from 15 residues. This entry belongs to a study of Ad26.COV2.S vaccination and SARS-CoV-2 variants. In the study overall: Donor had been placed in the Ad26.COV2.S arm of the COV1001 trial.

Treatment given: roughly 20 received Ad26.COV2.S at low or high dose, single or two shots; 5 received placebo; per-sample allocation not given. Sampling took place 63 days after the first vaccine or placebo injection. The study's findings and limits: Compared with placebo recipients, vaccine recipients had higher spike-specific TCR breadth.

Sequenced by immunoSEQ multiplex PCR; TCRdb stores in-frame clones only, minus some. The sample records some 480,000 clones, around 88% being singletons. The origin of this receptor is a person between 18 and 65 years old who received the Ad26.COV2.S COVID-19 vaccine or a placebo. The specimen comprised peripheral blood, sampled in a trial of Ad26.COV2.S vaccine versus placebo. V is TRBV3-1 (or the pseudogene TRBV3-2) and J is TRBJ1-1; no firm D call. CDR3 loop: CASSPPGWVNTEAFF. CDR3 DNA sequence: TGTGCCAGCAGCCCCCCAGGATGGGTGAACACTGAAGCTTTCTTT.